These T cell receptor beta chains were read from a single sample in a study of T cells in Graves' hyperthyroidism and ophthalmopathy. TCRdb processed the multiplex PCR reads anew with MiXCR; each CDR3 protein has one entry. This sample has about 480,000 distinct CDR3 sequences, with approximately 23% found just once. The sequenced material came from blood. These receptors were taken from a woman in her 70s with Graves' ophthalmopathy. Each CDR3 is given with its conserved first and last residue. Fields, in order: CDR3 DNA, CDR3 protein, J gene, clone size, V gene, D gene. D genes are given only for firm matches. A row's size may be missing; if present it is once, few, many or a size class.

TGTGCCAGCAGCTTACCGGGTTTAAATGAGCAGTTCTTC CASSLPGLNEQFF TRBJ2-1 many TRBV7-2 NA
TGTGCCAGCAGTCGGGAAGGCCCGGGAAACACCATATATTTT CASSREGPGNTIYF TRBJ1-3 few TRBV2 NA
TGTGCTAGTGGTCGGACAGGGGGGGCGAACACTGAAGCTTTCTTT CASGRTGGANTEAFF TRBJ1-1 many TRBV12-5 TRBD1
TGTGCCAGCAGCGTAGCTCGTCAGGAGACGCAGTATTTT CASSVARQETQYF TRBJ2-3 many TRBV9 NA
TGTGCCAGCAGTTACACTAGCGGGAAGGCAGATACGCAGTATTTT CASSYTSGKADTQYF TRBJ2-3 many TRBV6-2/TRBV6-3 TRBD2
TGTGCCAGCTCACCGGGACAGGGGATCGATGGCTACACCTTC CASSPGQGIDGYTF TRBJ1-2 few TRBV18 TRBD1
TGTGCCACCAGTACTAGCGGGAGTGTCGATGAGCAGTTCTTC CATSTSGSVDEQFF TRBJ2-1 many TRBV15 TRBD2
TGTGCCAGCAGCTTAGGTGGGTTCGGCCAAGAGACCCAGTACTTC CASSLGGFGQETQYF TRBJ2-5 many TRBV7-3 NA
TGTGCCACCAGTGCCGGTAGTGGGGGTAGCACAGATACGCAGTATTTT CATSAGSGGSTDTQYF TRBJ2-3 once TRBV24-1 NA
TGCAGTGCTATTACAGGGTACGCGGGAGTAGTCGAGCAGTACTTC CSAITGYAGVVEQYF TRBJ2-7 few TRBV20-1 NA
TGTGCCAGCAGCTTACAGAAAGGTGGCGCAGATACGCAGTATTTT CASSLQKGGADTQYF TRBJ2-3 many TRBV7-2 NA
TGTGCCAGCAGTCCCCGAGGGCAGGGTCGATACGAGCAGTACTTC CASSPRGQGRYEQYF TRBJ2-7 many TRBV11-2 NA
TGCAGTGCTCCAGAGTGGGGGGCGGTCACCGGGGAGCTGTTTTTT CSAPEWGAVTGELFF TRBJ2-2 few TRBV20-1 NA
TGTGCCAGTAAACTAGCGCTTGGCACAGATACGCAGTATTTT CASKLALGTDTQYF TRBJ2-3 NA TRBV19 TRBD2
TGTGCCAGCACCACAGGTGGAACTAATGAAAAACTGTTTTTT CASTTGGTNEKLFF TRBJ1-4 few TRBV6-1 NA
TGCGCCAGCAGCCAAGGTCCGGGGGCCTCGAACACCGGGGAGCTGTTTTTT CASSQGPGASNTGELFF TRBJ2-2 NA TRBV4-3 NA
TGTGCCAGTAGCCCAGGGCTTGGGGCCAACGTCCTGACTTTC CASSPGLGANVLTF TRBJ2-6 NA TRBV19 NA
TGCGCCAGCAACAGCTCCGTCTCGGCCGGGGAGCTGTTTTTT CASNSSVSAGELFF TRBJ2-2 NA TRBV5-1 NA
TGTGCCAGCAGTCTGGGACTAGCTCACAATGAGCAGTTCTTC CASSLGLAHNEQFF TRBJ2-1 many TRBV2 TRBD2
TGTGCCAGCAGTCATCGAGGAAGGGCGAATCAGCCCCAGCATTTT CASSHRGRANQPQHF TRBJ1-5 many TRBV28 NA
TGCATCCCAGGTGAAGCGGGGTCATTCACAGATACGCAGTATTTT CIPGEAGSFTDTQYF TRBJ2-3 few TRBV20-1 TRBD2
TGCAGCACCGGGACAGGGGAAGCTTTCTTT CSTGTGEAFF TRBJ1-1 many TRBV29-1 TRBD1
TGTGCCAGCAGCGACGGCCCGATGCTGTTTACTAGCACAGATACGCAGTATTTT CASSDGPMLFTSTDTQYF TRBJ2-3 NA TRBV5-5 NA
TGTGCCAGTAGTTGGACAGGGAATTCACCCCTCCACTTT CASSWTGNSPLHF TRBJ1-6 few TRBV19 TRBD1
TGTGCCAGCAGTGACGGACGGGGCTCCGACGAAGCTTTCTTT CASSDGRGSDEAFF TRBJ1-1 many TRBV2 NA
TGTGCCAGCAGCCCTACAGGAACCATGAACACCGGGGAGCTGTTTTTT CASSPTGTMNTGELFF TRBJ2-2 few TRBV7-8 NA
TGTGCCAGCAGGAAGGAGGGATGGAACACTGAAGCTTTCTTT CASRKEGWNTEAFF TRBJ1-1 many TRBV2 NA
TGCAGCGTGGCGGGACACAGCTCCGGGGAGCTGTTTTTT CSVAGHSSGELFF TRBJ2-2 few TRBV29-1 NA
TGTGCCAGCTCACCAACACAAGAGTCCGACGAGCAGTACTTC CASSPTQESDEQYF TRBJ2-7 NA TRBV18 NA
TGTGCCAGCAGCTTCGGGGGGGTCAGGGGAGAAGCTTTCTTT CASSFGGVRGEAFF TRBJ1-1 NA TRBV7-2 NA
TGTGCCAGCAGCATGGGAGCCACCATTAATGAAGCTTTCTTT CASSMGATINEAFF TRBJ1-1 few TRBV7-9 NA
TGTGCCAGCACCTTTCTACCGGGACTAGCGGGAGGTTACAATGAGCAGTTCTTC CASTFLPGLAGGYNEQFF TRBJ2-1 NA TRBV7-9 TRBD2
TGTGCCAGCAGTGATTTAATAAACACTGAAGCTTTCTTT CASSDLINTEAFF TRBJ1-1 NA TRBV25-1 NA
TGCAGTGCTAGAGTAAGGGGACTAGCGGAGAAGGTAGATACGCAGTATTTT CSARVRGLAEKVDTQYF TRBJ2-3 NA TRBV20-1 TRBD2
TGTGCCAGCAGTCGCAGGGGGCTGCCGACGCTCGGCTACACCTTC CASSRRGLPTLGYTF TRBJ1-2 many TRBV27 TRBD1
TGTGCCAGTAGTATAACAGGGATGAGCTACACCTTC CASSITGMSYTF TRBJ1-2 NA TRBV19 NA
TGTGCCAGCAGCTTAATGGACAGGGGACCTGAAGCTTTCTTT CASSLMDRGPEAFF TRBJ1-1 few TRBV7-2 TRBD1
TGTGCCAGCAGCTTCTACATCCAAGAGACCCAGTACTTC CASSFYIQETQYF TRBJ2-5 many TRBV11-2 NA
TGCGCCAGCAGCCCGGGACTAGCCCCCCGGGGAAGGCAGTTCTTC CASSPGLAPRGRQFF TRBJ2-1 NA TRBV5-1 TRBD2